In this sample, the clone carrying this T cell receptor (beta chain) turned up many times. Noted time point: newly diagnosed GD, antithyroid drugs for less than 3 months. Researchers made the TCR library from RNA that was extracted from PBMCs. The sample belongs to a study of regulatory T cells in long-lasting Graves disease. According to the study, TCR beta libraries were built with iRepertoire HTBI primers and CDR3-region Arm-PCR. MiXCR, run by TCRdb on the multiplex PCR reads, gives a single entry per CDR3 protein. The repertoire holds some 600,000 distinct CDR3 sequences, with roughly a sixth as singletons. This CDR3 contains 15 residues. Germline V gives CDR1 SGHRS, CDR2 YFSETQ. With V trimmed by 4 bases and J by 3 bases, 8 bases remained unmatched. These data are also associated with another study on T cells in Graves' hyperthyroidism and ophthalmopathy.

Material: peripheral blood mononuclear cells (PBMCs), obtained at new diagnosis, from a patient treated with antithyroid drugs. The TCR sequence derives from a man between 18 and 35 years old with Graves disease. V is TRBV5-1 and J is TRBJ2-7; TRBD2 aligns across 9 bases. In DNA form, the CDR3 reads TGCGCCAGCAGCCCCATAGCGGGAGAACTCTACGAGCAGTACTTC. This sequence encodes CASSPIAGELYEQYF.